The 14 T cell receptor beta chains reported below all come from one sample, sequenced in a study of technical replicates of blood from several donors. The assay was immunoSEQ multiplex PCR, and TCRdb's table has in-frame clones only and misses some. The data contain about 66,000 clones, 95% to 97% of them singletons. Source material: T cells isolated from PBMCs. These receptors all come from a human donor in good health.

The chain couples TRBV7-9 to TRBJ2-1; TRBD2 matches at 7 bases. V lost 8 bases, J lost 0 bases, and 13 bases stayed unmatched. The germline V gene has CDR1 SEHNR and CDR2 FQNEAQ (reference sequence). This CDR3 comprises 17 residues. DNA for the CDR3: TGTGCCAGCTCTTGGGCTAGCGGTGTTCCCTCCTACAATGAGCAGTTCTTC. Protein sequence: CASSWASGVPSYNEQFF.

The chain combines TRBV6-5 with TRBJ1-3, with D perhaps TRBD1 (6 bases). The CDR3 extends over 15 amino acids. Trimming removed 2 bases at V and 3 bases at J, with 11 bases between. Germline assignment: CDR1 MNHEY and CDR2 SVGAGI. For the CDR3, the DNA is TGTGCCAGCAGTTACGGGACACATCTTGGAAACACCATATATTTT. Translating gives CASSYGTHLGNTIYF.

CDR3: CASSYDSYEQYF. In DNA form, the CDR3 reads TGTGCCAGCAGCTACGACAGCTACGAGCAGTACTTC. The chain recombines TRBV6-5 with TRBJ2-7, with D maybe TRBD1 (5 bases). The CDR3 covers 12 residues. CDR1 and CDR2 (germline): MNHEY, SVGAGI. V dropped 6 bases and J dropped 3 bases, with 9 bases sitting between them.

The chain links TRBV4-2 to TRBJ2-1; 8 bases fit TRBD1. Germline CDR1 LGHNA, CDR2 YNFKEQ. J lost 1 base, V lost 0 bases, and 2 bases had no gene match. The CDR3 totals 16 residues. CDR3 residues: CASSQDYRGSYNEQFF. In nucleotides, the CDR3 is TGTGCCAGCAGCCAAGACTACAGGGGGTCCTACAATGAGCAGTTCTTC.

V is TRBV7-2 and J is TRBJ1-1; D not certain. The ends were cut back, 3 bases at V and 7 bases at J, with 12 bases in the middle. The CDR3 sequence is 13 residues long. Germline V gene lookup returns CDR1 SGHTA and CDR2 FQGNSA. CDR3 bases: TGTGCCAGCAGCTTGAGTCACGGTCTTGAAGCTTTCTTT. Translated, it gives CASSLSHGLEAFF. The full variable domain, rest sourced from reference TRBV7-2 and TRBJ1-1, is GAGVSQSPSNKVTEKGKDVELRCDPISGHTALYWYRQSLGQGLEFLIYFQGNSAPDKSGLPSDRFSAERTGGSVSTLTIQRTQQEDSAVYLCASSLSHGLEAFFGQGTRLTVV.

The chain recombines TRBV9 with TRBJ2-7; 7 bases line up with TRBD1. CDR3 length: 13 residues. The V and J ends lost 4 bases and 6 bases, in that order; junction bases with no gene match: 7. Germline values: CDR1 SGDLS, CDR2 YYNGEE. The CDR3: CASSPLTGSEQYF. The CDR3 DNA sequence: TGTGCCAGCAGCCCCCTGACAGGGTCCGAGCAGTACTTC.

The chain has TRBV12-5 and TRBJ2-1; 7 nucleotides match TRBD1. V dropped 6 bases and J dropped 6; count of bases not matched to a gene: 5. Germline CDR1 and CDR2: LGHNT and FRNRAP. This CDR3 comprises 13 residues. CDR3 protein: CASGYDRVNEQFF. For the CDR3, the DNA is TGTGCTAGTGGCTACGACAGGGTCAATGAGCAGTTCTTC.

V gene TRBV6-6 combines with J gene TRBJ2-7, with TRBD1 identical over 9 bases. V gave up 5 bases and J gave up 5 bases; unmatched junction bases: 7. The CDR3 loop spans 14 amino acids. Germline lookup yields CDR1 MNHNY and CDR2 SVGAGI (reference sequence). The CDR3 DNA is TGTGCCAGCAGTAGGACAGGGGAAACCAACGAGCAGTACTTC. This codes for CASSRTGETNEQYF.

This chain joins TRBV29-1 and TRBJ2-1; D uncertain. This CDR3 region has 14 residues. From germline, CDR1 is SQVTM and CDR2 ANQGSEA. Trimming shortened V by 2 bases and J by 2 bases, and 10 bases separated the two germline ends. In nucleotides, the CDR3 is TGCAGCGTTGAAATGAGCCAGGCCTACAATGAGCAGTTCTTC. Amino acids: CSVEMSQAYNEQFF.

This sequence joins TRBV14 and TRBJ1-2; possibly TRBD1 for D (5 bases). The V gene's germline CDR1 is SGHDN and CDR2 FVKESK. The CDR3 has 14 amino acids. Trimming shortened V by 0 bases and J by 3 bases, and 8 bases separated the two germline ends. This chain's CDR3 is CASSQDWGDYGYTF. The CDR3 DNA reads as TGTGCCAGCAGCCAAGATTGGGGGGACTATGGCTACACCTTC.

The chain links TRBV2 to TRBJ2-7, with a tentative D call TRBD2 (5 bases). Germline V gene lookup returns CDR1 SNHLY and CDR2 FYNNEI. CDR3 length: 14 amino acids. Trimming removed 7 bases from V and 1 base from J, with 14 bases in between. The CDR3: CASTLDWESYEQYF. The CDR3 nucleotides read TGTGCCAGCACCCTGGACTGGGAATCCTACGAGCAGTACTTC. Drawing the rest from reference TRBV2 and TRBJ2-7, the complete variable domain is EPEVTQTPSHQVTQMGQEVILRCVPISNHLYFYWYRQILGQKVEFLVSFYNNEISEKSEIFDDQFSVERPDGSNFTLKIRSTKLEDSAMYFCASTLDWESYEQYFGPGTRLTVT.

The V and J genes are TRBV7-8 and TRBJ2-7; 7 bases line up with TRBD1. This CDR3 comprises 15 residues. V lost 3 bases and J lost 7; bases outside the gene matches: 12. Germline V CDR1 and CDR2: SGHVS, FQNEAQ. The CDR3 reads CASSFYRGRLGEQYF. CDR3 bases: TGTGCCAGCAGCTTCTACAGGGGCCGCTTAGGTGAGCAGTACTTC.

The rearrangement links TRBV9 to TRBJ2-7; 7 bases align to TRBD2. V shed 0 bases and J 7 bases; nucleotides not matched to a gene: 4. There are 13 residues in the CDR3. Germline CDR1 is SGDLS and CDR2 is YYNGEE. In DNA, the CDR3 is TGTGCCAGCAGCGTAGGCGGGAGCGGAGAGCAGTACTTC. Translating it yields CASSVGGSGEQYF.

This chain joins TRBV13 and TRBJ2-7, with D tentatively TRBD2 (5 bases). Per germline, CDR1 PRHDT and CDR2 FYEKMQ (reference sequence). V dropped 5 bases and J dropped 0 bases, with 8 bases sitting between them. The CDR3 is made up of 13 amino acids. CDR3 sequence: CASSPRGSYEQYF. The CDR3 DNA is TGTGCCAGCAGCCCCCGGGGCTCCTACGAGCAGTACTTC.